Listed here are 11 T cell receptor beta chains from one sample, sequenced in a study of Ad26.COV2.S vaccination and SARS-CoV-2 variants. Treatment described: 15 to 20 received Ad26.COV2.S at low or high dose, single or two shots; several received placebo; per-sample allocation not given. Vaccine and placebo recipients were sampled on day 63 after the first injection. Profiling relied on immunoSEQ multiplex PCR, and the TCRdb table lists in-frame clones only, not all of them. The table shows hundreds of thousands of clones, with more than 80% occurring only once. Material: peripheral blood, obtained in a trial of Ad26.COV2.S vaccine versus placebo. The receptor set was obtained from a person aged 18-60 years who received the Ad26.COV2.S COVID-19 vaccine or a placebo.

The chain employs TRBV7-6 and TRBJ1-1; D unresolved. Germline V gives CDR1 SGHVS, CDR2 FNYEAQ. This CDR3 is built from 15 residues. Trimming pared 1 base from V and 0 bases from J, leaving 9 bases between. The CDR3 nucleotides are TGTGCCAGCAGCTTAGAGGGCCTATTGAACACTGAAGCTTTCTTT. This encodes CASSLEGLLNTEAFF. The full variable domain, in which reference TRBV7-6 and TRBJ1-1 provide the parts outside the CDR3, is GAGVSQSPRYKVTKRGQDVALRCDPISGHVSLYWYRQALGQGPEFLTYFNYEAQQDKSGLPNDRFSAERPEGSISTLTIQRTEQRDSAMYRCASSLEGLLNTEAFFGQGTRLTVV.

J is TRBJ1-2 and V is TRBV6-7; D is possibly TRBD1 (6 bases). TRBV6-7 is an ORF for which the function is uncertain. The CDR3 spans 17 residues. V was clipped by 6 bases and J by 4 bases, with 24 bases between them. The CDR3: CASRGGSDHATSYGYTF. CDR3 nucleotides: TGTGCCAGCAGGGGGGGCTCGGACCACGCGACTTCCTATGGCTACACCTTC.

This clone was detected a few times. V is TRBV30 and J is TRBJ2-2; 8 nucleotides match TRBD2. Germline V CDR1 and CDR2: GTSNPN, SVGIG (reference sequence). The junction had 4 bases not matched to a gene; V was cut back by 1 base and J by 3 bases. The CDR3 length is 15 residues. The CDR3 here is CAWSAGRADTGELFF. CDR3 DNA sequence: TGTGCCTGGAGTGCCGGGAGGGCCGACACCGGGGAGCTGTTTTTT.

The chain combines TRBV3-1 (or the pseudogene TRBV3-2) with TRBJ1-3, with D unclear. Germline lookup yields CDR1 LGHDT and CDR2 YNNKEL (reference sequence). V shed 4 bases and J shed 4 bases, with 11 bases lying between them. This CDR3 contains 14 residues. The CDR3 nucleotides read TGTGCCAGCAGCCCGGCCAGTGACGGAAACACCATATATTTT. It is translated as CASSPASDGNTIYF.

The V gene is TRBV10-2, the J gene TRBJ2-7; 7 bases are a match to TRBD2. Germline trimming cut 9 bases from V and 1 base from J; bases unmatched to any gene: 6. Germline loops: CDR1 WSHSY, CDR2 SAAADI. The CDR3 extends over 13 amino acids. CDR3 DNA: TGCGCCAGTACCTGGGGAGGGTCCTACGAGCAGTACTTC. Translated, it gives CASTWGGSYEQYF.

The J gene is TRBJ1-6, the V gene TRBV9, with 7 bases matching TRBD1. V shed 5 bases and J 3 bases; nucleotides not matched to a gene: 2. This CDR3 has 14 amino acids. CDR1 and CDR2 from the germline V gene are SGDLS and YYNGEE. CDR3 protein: CASSGDSYNSPLHF. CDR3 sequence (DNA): TGTGCCAGCAGTGGGGACAGCTATAATTCACCCCTCCACTTT.

The CDR3 protein is CASSPPGRSAQYF. The CDR3 nucleotides are TGTGCCAGCAGCCCGCCCGGACGATCGGCGCAGTATTTT. The V gene is TRBV3-1 (or the pseudogene TRBV3-2), the J gene TRBJ2-3; no clear D. CDR1 is LGHDT, CDR2 YNNKEL, per germline (reference sequence). CDR3 length: 13 residues. The V and J ends lost 4 bases and 10 bases respectively, with 15 bases between them.

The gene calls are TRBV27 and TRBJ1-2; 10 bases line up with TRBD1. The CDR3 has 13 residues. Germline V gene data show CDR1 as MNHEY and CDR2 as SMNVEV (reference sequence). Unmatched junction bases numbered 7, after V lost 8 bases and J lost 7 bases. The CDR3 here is CASRDRGQGGYTF. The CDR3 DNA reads TGTGCCAGCCGAGACAGGGGGCAGGGTGGCTACACCTTC.

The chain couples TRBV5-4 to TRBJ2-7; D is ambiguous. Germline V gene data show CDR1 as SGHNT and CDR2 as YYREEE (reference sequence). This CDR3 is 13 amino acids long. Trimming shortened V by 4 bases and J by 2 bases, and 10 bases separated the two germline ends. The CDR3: CASSEGRTYEQYF. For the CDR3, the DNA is TGTGCCAGCAGCGAAGGACGGACCTACGAGCAGTACTTC.

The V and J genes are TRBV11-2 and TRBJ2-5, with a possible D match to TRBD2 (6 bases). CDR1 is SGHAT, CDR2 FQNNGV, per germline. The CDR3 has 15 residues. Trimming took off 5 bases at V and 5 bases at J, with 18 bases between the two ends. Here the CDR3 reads CASSPSGAGGETQYF. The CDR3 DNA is TGTGCCAGCAGCCCCTCCGGGGCCGGAGGGGAGACCCAGTACTTC.

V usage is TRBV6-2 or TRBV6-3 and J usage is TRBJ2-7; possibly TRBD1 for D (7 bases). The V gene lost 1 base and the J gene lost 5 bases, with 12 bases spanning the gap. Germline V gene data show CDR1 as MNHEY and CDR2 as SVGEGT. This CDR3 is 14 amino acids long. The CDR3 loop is CASSYWRGRDEQYF. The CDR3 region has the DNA TGTGCCAGCAGTTACTGGAGGGGGCGAGACGAGCAGTACTTC.